Each of the 10 T cell receptor beta chains below was sequenced from the same sample in a study of blood T cell repertoires in COVID-19. Generated by immunoSEQ multiplex PCR, the TCRdb table keeps only in-frame clones and is missing some. The repertoire holds about 250,000 clones, with about four fifths as singletons. Sequenced material: peripheral blood. These receptors were collected from a man older than 75 with acute or convalescent COVID-19.

The chain uses TRBV6-5 and TRBJ1-5; the match to TRBD1 covers 8 bases. Germline assignment: CDR1 MNHEY and CDR2 SVGAGI. This CDR3 region has 14 residues. V dropped 6 bases and J dropped 4; count of bases not matched to a gene: 5. CDR3 region: CASSRRTGNQPQHF. DNA of the CDR3: TGTGCCAGCAGCCGTAGGACAGGGAATCAGCCCCAGCATTTT.

The chain uses TRBV7-9 and TRBJ1-1; maybe TRBD1 (6 bases). The germline V gene has CDR1 SEHNR and CDR2 FQNEAQ (reference sequence). CDR3 size: 14 residues. The V end was cut by 6 bases, the J end by 4 bases, with 15 bases between. Here the CDR3 DNA reads TGTGCCAGCAGTCTGGGGGCTGGTCGCACTGAAGCTTTCTTT. Translating gives CASSLGAGRTEAFF. Complete variable domain (other parts from reference TRBV7-9 and TRBJ1-1): DTGVSQNPRHKITKRGQNVTFRCDPISEHNRLYWYRQTLGQGPEFLTYFQNEAQLEKSRLLSDRFSAERPKGSFSTLEIQRTEQGDSAMYLCASSLGAGRTEAFFGQGTRLTVV.

This chain links TRBV11-2 with TRBJ2-2; D perhaps matches TRBD1 (5 bases). The CDR3 contains 13 residues. V dropped 6 bases and J dropped 4 bases, with 9 bases sitting between them. Germline V gene sequence: CDR1 SGHAT, CDR2 FQNNGV. The CDR3 DNA sequence: TGTGCCAGCAGGGGGCACGGCACCGGGGAGCTGTTTTTT. Residues: CASRGHGTGELFF.

The J gene is TRBJ2-3, the V gene TRBV7-2, with 10 bases identical to TRBD1. CDR1 and CDR2 (germline): SGHTA, FQGNSA. V lost 6 bases and J lost 2; bases outside the gene matches: 2. The CDR3 extends over 14 amino acids. CDR3 DNA: TGTGCCAGCAGAAGACAGGGGGCCACAGATACGCAGTATTTT. Protein sequence: CASRRQGATDTQYF.

This chain uses TRBV20-1 with TRBJ2-7; no reliable D call. The CDR3 loop spans 11 amino acids. Germline CDR1 reads DFQATT; CDR2 reads SNEGSKA (reference sequence). The V gene lost 3 bases and the J gene lost 6 bases, with 9 bases spanning the gap. In nucleotides, the CDR3 is TGCAGTGCTAGTGACAACAGCGAGCAGTACTTC. Translated, it gives CSASDNSEQYF.

J is TRBJ1-5 and V is TRBV2; 7 positions agree with TRBD1. V dropped 4 bases and J dropped 1; count of bases not matched to a gene: 4. The CDR3 sequence is 15 residues long. Germline values: CDR1 SNHLY, CDR2 FYNNEI. CDR3 nucleotide sequence: TGTGCCAGCAGTGCCGACAGGGTGAGCAATCAGCCCCAGCATTTT. It encodes CASSADRVSNQPQHF.

This rearrangement joins TRBV7-2 to TRBJ1-6; perhaps TRBD1 as D (5 bases). CDR1 is SGHTA, CDR2 FQGNSA, per germline. The CDR3 loop spans 13 amino acids. V dropped 7 bases and J dropped 10 bases, with 14 bases sitting between them. The CDR3 bases are TGTGCCAGCACCAATTTGGAGGGGTCACCCCTCCACTTT. It translates to CASTNLEGSPLHF.

The chain couples TRBV6-6 to TRBJ1-6; 9 positions agree with TRBD1. This CDR3 region has 15 residues. Germline assignment: CDR1 MNHNY and CDR2 SVGAGI (reference sequence). Trimming cost V 4 bases and J 11 bases; bases outside gene matches: 9. The CDR3 sequence: CASSLRGTGNTPLHF. In nucleotides, the CDR3 is TGTGCCAGCAGTTTAAGAGGGACAGGGAATACACCCCTCCACTTT.

There are a few counts of this clone. The chain links TRBV3-1 (or the pseudogene TRBV3-2) to TRBJ2-3; 7 bases align to TRBD2. Germline V gene lookup returns CDR1 LGHDT and CDR2 YNNKEL (reference sequence). J was trimmed by 2 bases and V by 1 base; bases with no gene match: 3. This CDR3 has 15 residues. The CDR3 reads CASSQGSGVTDTQYF. The CDR3 DNA follows: TGTGCCAGCAGCCAAGGGAGCGGGGTCACAGATACGCAGTATTTT.

The J gene is TRBJ2-1, the V gene TRBV4-1; D unresolved. Germline V gives CDR1 MGHRA, CDR2 YSYEKL. The CDR3 covers 16 residues. The V gene lost 1 base and the J gene lost 0 bases, with 10 bases spanning the gap. The CDR3 loop reads CASSQASTPSYNEQFF. CDR3 in DNA: TGCGCCAGCAGCCAAGCATCTACCCCCTCCTACAATGAGCAGTTCTTC.